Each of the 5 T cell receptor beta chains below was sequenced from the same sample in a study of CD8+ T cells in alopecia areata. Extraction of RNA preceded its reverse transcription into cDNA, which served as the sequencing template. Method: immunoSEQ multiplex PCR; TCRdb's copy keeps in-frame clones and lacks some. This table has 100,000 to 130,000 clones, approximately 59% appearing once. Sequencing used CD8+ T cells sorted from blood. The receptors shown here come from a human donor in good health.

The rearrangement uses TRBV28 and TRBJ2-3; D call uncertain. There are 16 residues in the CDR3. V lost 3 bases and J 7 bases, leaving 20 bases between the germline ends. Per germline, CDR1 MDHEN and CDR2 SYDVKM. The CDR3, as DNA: TGTGCCAGCAGTTTCCCCATCCTCAACCTGAGAAATACGCAGTATTTT. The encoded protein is CASSFPILNLRNTQYF.

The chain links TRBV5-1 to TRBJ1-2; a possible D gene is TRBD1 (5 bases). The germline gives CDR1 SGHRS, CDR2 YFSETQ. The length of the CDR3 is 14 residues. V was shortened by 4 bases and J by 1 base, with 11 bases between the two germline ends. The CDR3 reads CASSRDLSNYGYTF. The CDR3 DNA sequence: TGCGCCAGCAGCCGGGACCTCAGTAACTATGGCTACACCTTC.

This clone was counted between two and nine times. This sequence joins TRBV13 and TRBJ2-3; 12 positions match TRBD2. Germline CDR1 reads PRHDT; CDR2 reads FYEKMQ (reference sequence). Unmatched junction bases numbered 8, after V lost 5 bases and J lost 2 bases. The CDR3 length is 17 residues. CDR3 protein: CASSRPSGGDITDTQYF. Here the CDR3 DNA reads TGTGCCAGCAGCCGACCTAGCGGGGGGGACATCACAGATACGCAGTATTTT.

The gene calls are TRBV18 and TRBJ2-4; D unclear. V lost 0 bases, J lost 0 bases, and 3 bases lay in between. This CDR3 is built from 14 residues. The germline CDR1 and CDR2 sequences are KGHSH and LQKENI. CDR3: CASSPPTAKNIQYF. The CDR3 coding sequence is TGTGCCAGCTCACCACCAACAGCCAAAAACATTCAGTACTTC.

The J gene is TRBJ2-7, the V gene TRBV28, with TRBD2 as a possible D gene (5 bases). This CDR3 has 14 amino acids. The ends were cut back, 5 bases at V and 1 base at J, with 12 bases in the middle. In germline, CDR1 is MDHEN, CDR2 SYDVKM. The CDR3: CASSPNGNSYEQYF. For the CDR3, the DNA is TGTGCCAGCAGTCCGAACGGGAATTCCTACGAGCAGTACTTC.